A single sample is the source of the 20 T cell receptor beta chains below, sequenced in a study of blood T cell repertoires in COVID-19. Libraries were prepared by immunoSEQ multiplex PCR; TCRdb keeps only in-frame clonotypes and omits some of them. The sample has about 260,000 clones, 80% to 90% seen once. Sample: peripheral blood. The receptors here all came from a woman aged 50 to 65 with acute or convalescent COVID-19.

This clone was recorded a few times. V is TRBV4-3 and J is TRBJ2-3, with 12 bases aligning to TRBD2. Losses at the gene ends were 4 bases for V and 3 bases for J; bases not matched to a gene: 14. The CDR3 extends over 19 amino acids. Germline CDR1 and CDR2: LGHNA and YSLEER. CDR3 protein: CASSRVFTPGLAGTDTQYF. For the CDR3, the DNA is TGCGCCAGCAGCCGCGTATTCACACCGGGACTAGCGGGTACAGATACGCAGTATTTT.

In this sample, this clone turned up once. The chain links TRBV11-3 to TRBJ2-2; 8 positions match TRBD1. The V gene end was trimmed by 4 bases and the J gene end by 5 bases; junction bases not matched to a gene: 6. The germline CDR1 and CDR2 sequences are SGHNT and YENEEA. The CDR3 has 15 amino acids. In nucleotides, the CDR3 is TGTGCCAGCAGCTCCAGCAGGGGGCTGACCGGGGAGCTGTTTTTT. This sequence encodes CASSSSRGLTGELFF. Full variable domain (remainder filled in from reference TRBV11-3 and TRBJ2-2): EAGVVQSPRYKIIEKKQPVAFWCNPISGHNTLYWYLQNLGQGPELLIRYENEEAVDDSQLPKDRFSAERLKGVDSTLKIQPAELGDSAVYLCASSSSRGLTGELFFGEGSRLTVL.

V usage is TRBV7-9 and J usage is TRBJ1-5; 9 nucleotides match TRBD1. The junction had 0 bases not matched to a gene; V was cut back by 4 bases and J by 5 bases. The CDR3 totals 13 residues. Germline CDR1 reads SEHNR; CDR2 reads FQNEAQ (reference sequence). The CDR3 loop is CASSWTGDQPQHF. The CDR3 region has the DNA TGTGCCAGCAGCTGGACAGGGGATCAGCCCCAGCATTTT.

The chain joins TRBV5-1 to TRBJ2-3; D is uncertain. CDR1 is SGHRS and CDR2 is YFSETQ in the germline V gene. Trimming pared 0 bases from V and 8 bases from J, leaving 22 bases between. The CDR3 length is 17 residues. DNA for the CDR3: TGCGCCAGCAGCTTGGGATTGGCCGCCCGTACGGGTGGTACGCAGTATTTT. Translating it yields CASSLGLAARTGGTQYF.

The chain couples TRBV19 to TRBJ2-7; the D gene is possibly TRBD2 (5 bases). V lost 6 bases and J lost 6, with 21 bases in between. Germline CDR1 LNHDA, CDR2 SQIVND (reference sequence). The CDR3 consists of 15 residues. CDR3: CASSRPRAVAGEQYF. The CDR3 DNA sequence: TGTGCCAGTAGCAGACCCCGGGCGGTGGCGGGCGAGCAGTACTTC. The full variable domain, with the rest looked up from reference TRBV19 and TRBJ2-7, is DGGITQSPKYLFRKEGQNVTLSCEQNLNHDAMYWYRQDPGQGLRLIYYSQIVNDFQKGDIAEGYSVSREKKESFPLTVTSAQKNPTAFYLCASSRPRAVAGEQYFGPGTRLTVT.

The V call is TRBV30, the J call TRBJ2-1; D is possibly TRBD1 (7 bases). Germline loops: CDR1 GTSNPN, CDR2 SVGIG (reference sequence). V was clipped by 5 bases and J by 9 bases, with 17 bases between them. This CDR3 has 13 amino acids. CDR3 residues: CAWGTIQGGEQFF. The CDR3 DNA reads TGTGCCTGGGGGACAATTCAGGGGGGTGAGCAGTTCTTC.

The gene calls are TRBV7-2 and TRBJ2-7, with D possibly being TRBD2 (6 bases). Trimming pared 1 base from V and 6 bases from J, leaving 13 bases between. Germline assignment: CDR1 SGHTA and CDR2 FQGNSA. CDR3 length: 14 amino acids. The CDR3 DNA reads as TGTGCCAGCAGCTTAGTTGGGGGGTATGGCGAGCAGTACTTC. Residues: CASSLVGGYGEQYF.

The DNA of the CDR3 is TGTGCCAGCAGCTTTACCGGGACACTAACCGGGGAGCTGTTTTTT. This encodes CASSFTGTLTGELFF. The V and J genes are TRBV9 and TRBJ2-2, with D possibly matching TRBD1 (6 bases). Germline V gene sequence: CDR1 SGDLS, CDR2 YYNGEE. CDR3 size: 15 residues. V gave up 4 bases and J gave up 5 bases, with 15 bases separating them.

The chain links TRBV6-5 to TRBJ1-3; 8 bases fit TRBD1. Germline V CDR1 and CDR2: MNHEY, SVGAGI. The CDR3 runs to 15 residues. After removal of 6 bases from V and 0 bases from J, the junction contained 4 bases not matched to a gene. CDR3 DNA sequence: TGTGCCAGCAGGAAAGGACAGGGCTCTGGAAACACCATATATTTT. Amino acids: CASRKGQGSGNTIYF.

The gene calls are TRBV21-1 and TRBJ2-7; the DNA was not compared with TRBD2, the D call given in the table. TRBV21-1 is tagged as a pseudogene. This CDR3 is built from 15 residues. CDR3 nucleotide sequence: TGTGCCAGCCCTCCTCGGGGGGATAGCTCCTACGAGCAGTACTTC. Translation gives CASPPRGDSSYEQYF.

The chain recombines TRBV4-1 with TRBJ2-5; D is possibly TRBD1 (5 bases). The CDR3 contains 16 residues. The germline V gene encodes CDR1 MGHRA and CDR2 YSYEKL. Trimming removed 2 bases at V and 6 bases at J, with 19 bases between. The DNA for the CDR3 is TGCGCCAGCAGCCAAAACTTAGGGGCTAGTGTTCAGACCCAGTACTTC. Translating it yields CASSQNLGASVQTQYF.

This chain uses TRBV19 with TRBJ1-5; perhaps TRBD1 as D (5 bases). Trimming took 5 bases from V and 2 from J, leaving 10 bases between them. Per germline, CDR1 LNHDA and CDR2 SQIVND (reference sequence). This CDR3 contains 14 residues. This CDR3 reads CASSPGYGNQPQHF. DNA of the CDR3: TGTGCCAGTAGTCCAGGGTACGGCAATCAGCCCCAGCATTTT.

Comment on this clone: Germline and junction disagree at one end, which may indicate a read error. This sequence joins TRBV7-2 and TRBJ2-7; TRBD2 aligns across 7 bases. Germline V gene lookup returns CDR1 SGHTA and CDR2 FQGNSA. This CDR3 is built from 13 residues. The CDR3 is CASGFAGVHEQYF. The CDR3 DNA sequence: TGTGCCAGCGGCTTTGCGGGGGTCCACGAGCAGTACTTC. The variable domain in full, completed from reference TRBV7-2 and TRBJ2-7, reads GAGVSQSPSNKVTEKGKDVELRCDPISGHTALYWYRQSLGQGLEFLIYFQGNSAPDKSGLPSDRFSAERTGGSVSTLTIQRTQQEDSAVYLCASGFAGVHEQYFGPGTRLTVT.

This chain joins TRBV5-4 and TRBJ2-7, with 9 bases aligning to TRBD1. The CDR3 length is 16 residues. CDR1 and CDR2 from the germline V gene are SGHNT and YYREEE (reference sequence). V dropped 4 bases and J dropped 2; count of bases not matched to a gene: 10. CDR3 in amino acids: CASSPGTGGAPYEQYF. CDR3 nucleotides: TGTGCCAGCAGCCCCGGAACAGGGGGCGCACCCTACGAGCAGTACTTC.

The chain has TRBV27 and TRBJ2-1, with 7 bases lining up with TRBD2. V trimming: 5 bases; J trimming: 7 bases; junction bases outside the gene matches: 14. The CDR3 loop spans 16 amino acids. Per germline, CDR1 MNHEY and CDR2 SMNVEV (reference sequence). The CDR3 nucleotides are TGTGCCAGCAGTACTGACTGGGGGGGGTATCGGAATGAGCAGTTCTTC. It translates to CASSTDWGGYRNEQFF.

This chain joins TRBV7-9 and TRBJ2-7; D is possibly TRBD1 (5 bases). The V end was cut by 4 bases, the J end by 4 bases, with 20 bases between. The CDR3 contains 16 residues. Germline loops: CDR1 SEHNR, CDR2 FQNEAQ (reference sequence). The CDR3 is CASSSKIGHLIYEQYF. DNA for the CDR3: TGTGCCAGCAGCTCGAAAATAGGACATTTGATTTACGAGCAGTACTTC.

This clone was counted many times. The rearrangement joins TRBV5-1 to TRBJ2-5; 7 bases agree with TRBD2. V lost 2 bases to trimming and J lost 5 bases; unmatched junction nucleotides: 9. The length of the CDR3 is 15 residues. Germline V lookup: CDR1 SGHRS, CDR2 YFSETQ. CDR3 residues: CASSLELATPETQYF. DNA of the CDR3: TGCGCCAGCAGCTTAGAACTAGCGACCCCGGAGACCCAGTACTTC. Supplemented by reference TRBV5-1 and TRBJ2-5, the full variable domain reads KAGVTQTPRYLIKTRGQQVTLSCSPISGHRSVSWYQQTPGQGLQFLFEYFSETQRNKGNFPGRFSGRQFSNSRSEMNVSTLELGDSALYLCASSLELATPETQYFGPGTRLLVL.

This rearrangement joins TRBV3-1 (or the pseudogene TRBV3-2) to TRBJ1-1; 11 bases line up with TRBD1. Trimming removed 8 bases from V and 4 bases from J; junction bases left unmatched: 3. The CDR3 has 13 amino acids. Germline V gene data show CDR1 as LGHDT and CDR2 as YNNKEL (reference sequence). CDR3 sequence (DNA): TGTGCCAGCCGGGACAGGGGGTTCACTGAAGCTTTCTTT. It yields the protein CASRDRGFTEAFF.

The chain links TRBV27 to TRBJ2-7; no clear D. Germline V gene data show CDR1 as MNHEY and CDR2 as SMNVEV (reference sequence). V dropped 3 bases and J dropped 3 bases, with 15 bases sitting between them. The CDR3 contains 15 residues. The CDR3 DNA follows: TGTGCCAGCAGTTTTTCGTCCAGATCCTTCTACGAGCAGTACTTC. Translated: CASSFSSRSFYEQYF.

This chain joins TRBV6-1 and TRBJ2-5; D is ambiguous. The CDR3 covers 13 residues. The germline gives CDR1 MNHNS, CDR2 SASEGT. V was trimmed by 3 bases and J by 5 bases, leaving 10 bases between them. The CDR3 loop is CASSDSLRETQYF. The CDR3 region has the DNA TGTGCCAGCAGTGATTCTCTGAGGGAGACCCAGTACTTC.